The 30 T cell receptor beta chains reported below all come from one sample, sequenced in a study of cytomegalovirus exposure and HLA in healthy donors. Assay: immunoSEQ multiplex PCR; the TCRdb copy retains only in-frame clones and omits some. The sample carries around 180,000 clones, roughly 86% recorded once. Specimen: PBMCs. These receptors all stem from a young woman in good health and CMV-seronegative.

A single count supports this clone. This chain links TRBV5-1 with TRBJ1-1; D unclear. The CDR3 length is 13 residues. Germline-derived CDR1 and CDR2 are SGHRS and YFSETQ. Trimming pared 5 bases from V and 1 base from J, leaving 9 bases between. Here the CDR3 reads CASRVSGNTEAFF. Here the CDR3 DNA reads TGCGCCAGCAGGGTGTCGGGGAACACTGAAGCTTTCTTT.

The chain is built from TRBV25-1 and TRBJ2-7; 7 nucleotides agree with TRBD1. CDR1 MGHDK and CDR2 SYGVNS come from the germline V gene. The CDR3 has 14 amino acids. The junction had 5 bases not matched to a gene; V was cut back by 5 bases and J by 1 base. The DNA for the CDR3 is TGTGCCAGCAGTACGATGGGACAGTCCTACGAGCAGTACTTC. Protein product: CASSTMGQSYEQYF.

This clone was seen a few times. V usage is TRBV7-3 and J usage is TRBJ1-5; D is unresolved. This CDR3 contains 13 residues. CDR1 is SGHTA, CDR2 FQGTGA, per germline. Trimming removed 1 base from V and 8 bases from J, with 9 bases in between. The CDR3: CASSLRSGEPQHF. CDR3 in DNA: TGTGCCAGCAGCTTAAGGTCCGGAGAGCCCCAGCATTTT. Using reference TRBV7-3 and TRBJ1-5 for the parts outside the CDR3, the full variable domain is GAGVSQTPSNKVTEKGKYVELRCDPISGHTALYWYRQSLGQGPEFLIYFQGTGAADDSGLPNDRFFAVRPEGSVSTLKIQRTERGDSAVYLCASSLRSGEPQHFGDGTRLSIL.

The chain combines TRBV6-1 with TRBJ2-5; no clear D. Germline V lookup: CDR1 MNHNS, CDR2 SASEGT. Trimming took 7 bases from V and 5 from J, leaving 17 bases between them. The CDR3 is 14 residues long. CDR3 DNA: TGTGCCAGCACCCACAACATACCTCCGGAGACCCAGTACTTC. This translates into CASTHNIPPETQYF.

This clone was observed a handful of times. V is TRBV5-1 and J is TRBJ1-2; no definite D call. V was clipped by 3 bases and J by 8 bases, with 11 bases between them. CDR3 size: 12 residues. Germline CDR1 is SGHRS and CDR2 is YFSETQ. The CDR3 loop reads CASSSADWGYTF. CDR3 coding DNA: TGCGCCAGCAGCTCGGCCGACTGGGGCTACACCTTC.

The CDR3 nucleotides read TGTGCCAGCAGCGCGACCAGGGAGCAGTTCTTC. Translated, it gives CASSATREQFF. This sequence joins TRBV5-6 and TRBJ2-1; D gene uncertain. The CDR3 is 11 amino acids. The V and J ends lost 4 bases and 10 bases respectively, with 9 bases between them. CDR1 and CDR2 from the germline V gene are SGHDT and YYEEEE.

This clone was recorded a few times. This rearrangement joins TRBV5-1 to TRBJ2-7; D is undetermined. V dropped 0 bases and J dropped 2 bases, with 3 bases sitting between them. This CDR3 is 12 amino acids long. Looked up from germline, CDR1 is SGHRS and CDR2 is YFSETQ. The CDR3, as DNA: TGCGCCAGCAGCTTGGACACCTACGAGCAGTACTTC. Its protein product is CASSLDTYEQYF.

The V and J genes are TRBV5-1 and TRBJ2-1, with 11 bases aligning to TRBD1. The CDR3 has 17 residues. V dropped 4 bases and J dropped 0; count of bases not matched to a gene: 6. Germline CDR1 and CDR2: SGHRS and YFSETQ. Here the CDR3 DNA reads TGCGCCAGCAGCCCGTCGGACAGGGGGCTCTCCTACAATGAGCAGTTCTTC. Amino acid sequence: CASSPSDRGLSYNEQFF.

CDR3 coding DNA: TGTGCCAGCAGCTTAGCTGTCGGTAGCGGGAGAGGAGGGCAGTACTTC. Residues: CASSLAVGSGRGGQYF. The V gene is TRBV7-2, the J gene TRBJ2-7; 9 bases line up with TRBD2. With V trimmed by 0 bases and J by 9 bases, 12 bases remained unmatched. The CDR3 is made up of 16 amino acids. From germline, CDR1 is SGHTA and CDR2 FQGNSA.

V gene TRBV7-6 combines with J gene TRBJ2-7; no reliable D call. Germline assignment: CDR1 SGHVS and CDR2 FNYEAQ. The V gene lost 0 bases and the J gene lost 9 bases, with 15 bases spanning the gap. The CDR3 is made up of 14 amino acids. CDR3 nucleotide sequence: TGTGCCAGCAGCTTAGCGCCTGGGCCCCAGTCGCAGTACTTC. It yields the protein CASSLAPGPQSQYF.

This chain connects TRBV5-1 to TRBJ1-4; D call uncertain. The CDR3 runs to 12 residues. Germline V gene sequence: CDR1 SGHRS, CDR2 YFSETQ. The V and J ends lost 8 bases and 4 bases respectively, with 9 bases between them. The CDR3 bases are TGCGCCAGTCGGAGTAATAATGAAAAACTGTTTTTT. Its protein is CASRSNNEKLFF.

The chain couples TRBV9 to TRBJ2-3, with D possibly TRBD2 on 6 matching bases. The germline CDR1 and CDR2 sequences are SGDLS and YYNGEE. This CDR3 spans 16 amino acids. Trimming stripped 0 bases from V and 2 bases from J, with 13 bases between. CDR3 DNA: TGTGCCAGCAGCGTAGGGGCGGGGTGGCCCACAGATACGCAGTATTTT. Translation gives CASSVGAGWPTDTQYF.

The chain employs TRBV5-1 and TRBJ2-7; TRBD2 agrees at 7 bases. Germline V gives CDR1 SGHRS, CDR2 YFSETQ. With 4 bases clipped from V and 5 bases from J, the junction kept 12 bases outside the gene matches. The CDR3 runs 15 residues. The CDR3 DNA is TGCGCCAGCAGCCCGGTTGGCGGCGGGAGCAACGAGCAGTACTTC. Translated, it gives CASSPVGGGSNEQYF.

This chain connects TRBV4-1 to TRBJ2-6, with 9 nucleotides matching TRBD2. V lost 0 bases to trimming and J lost 2 bases; unmatched junction nucleotides: 8. This CDR3 is 19 amino acids long. Germline V gives CDR1 MGHRA, CDR2 YSYEKL. CDR3 sequence (DNA): TGCGCCAGCAGCCAAGATCGGAGCGGGGGGAAGGCTGGGGCCAACGTCCTGACTTTC. Protein: CASSQDRSGGKAGANVLTF.

The chain joins TRBV10-3 to TRBJ2-3; 9 bases match TRBD2. The CDR3 has 13 amino acids. The V segment lost 4 bases and the J segment 4 bases; nucleotides outside the gene matches: 0. Germline V gene lookup returns CDR1 ENHRY and CDR2 SYGVKD. The CDR3: CAISGTSADTQYF. CDR3 bases: TGTGCCATCAGTGGGACTAGCGCAGATACGCAGTATTTT.

The chain couples TRBV4-1 to TRBJ1-1; D is unresolved. The CDR3 contains 14 residues. V lost 3 bases to trimming and J lost 4 bases, with 12 bases between them. Looked up from germline, CDR1 is MGHRA and CDR2 is YSYEKL. The CDR3: CASSHNIEGTEAFF. The CDR3 DNA reads as TGCGCCAGCAGCCACAATATAGAGGGCACTGAAGCTTTCTTT.

The genes are TRBV2 and TRBJ2-7; D gene uncertain. This CDR3 comprises 13 residues. The germline CDR1 and CDR2 sequences are SNHLY and FYNNEI. The V gene lost 9 bases and the J gene lost 0 bases, with 12 bases spanning the gap. In DNA, the CDR3 is TGTGCCAGTACAGAAAGCCTCTCCTACGAGCAGTACTTC. This gives the protein CASTESLSYEQYF.

V usage is TRBV6-4 and J usage is TRBJ2-1; D unresolved. The germline V gene has CDR1 MRHNA and CDR2 SNTAGT. The CDR3 is made up of 15 amino acids. V lost 4 bases and J 10 bases, leaving 20 bases between the germline ends. CDR3 DNA: TGTGCCAGCAGTGCCGAGGCAGTCCTATCAGCAGAGCAGTTCTTC. This codes for CASSAEAVLSAEQFF.

The rearrangement links TRBV28 to TRBJ2-7, with D possibly matching TRBD1 (6 bases). Germline V gene data show CDR1 as MDHEN and CDR2 as SYDVKM. This CDR3 has 17 residues. Trimming took 0 bases from V and 0 from J, leaving 15 bases between them. CDR3 amino acids: CASSLWQTGPFSYEQYF. CDR3 sequence (DNA): TGTGCCAGCAGTTTATGGCAGACAGGTCCATTCTCCTACGAGCAGTACTTC.

This clone was counted at least ten times. The chain carries TRBV7-3 and TRBJ2-1; D may be TRBD1 (6 bases). Trimming removed 5 bases at V and 10 bases at J, with 15 bases between. CDR3 size: 13 residues. Per germline, CDR1 SGHTA and CDR2 FQGTGA. The CDR3 spells CASSADRRNEQFF. The CDR3 coding sequence is TGTGCCAGCAGCGCCGACAGGCGAAACGAGCAGTTCTTC.

The CDR3 sequence is CASSVDASGDTQYF. Written as DNA, the CDR3 is TGTGCCAGCAGCGTAGATGCTAGCGGAGATACGCAGTATTTT. This chain joins TRBV9 and TRBJ2-3, with 7 bases matching TRBD2. This CDR3 is 14 amino acids long. CDR1 is SGDLS and CDR2 is YYNGEE in the germline V gene. The ends lost 0 bases at V and 5 bases at J; junction bases unmatched: 3.

This sequence joins TRBV7-9 and TRBJ2-1; D may be TRBD2 (5 bases). CDR3 length: 15 residues. Germline V gene data show CDR1 as SEHNR and CDR2 as FQNEAQ (reference sequence). The V gene lost 2 bases and the J gene lost 10 bases, with 18 bases spanning the gap. This chain's CDR3 is CASSLQGNPEGEQFF. Written as DNA, the CDR3 is TGTGCCAGCAGCTTACAAGGGAATCCTGAGGGCGAGCAGTTCTTC.

The chain uses TRBV30 and TRBJ2-5, with TRBD1 as a possible D gene (5 bases). Germline CDR1 and CDR2: GTSNPN and SVGIG (reference sequence). The V end was cut by 6 bases, the J end by 4 bases, with 18 bases between. The CDR3 is 14 residues long. The CDR3 spells CACRLDSPGETQYF. The CDR3 region has the DNA TGTGCCTGCCGACTCGACAGTCCAGGAGAGACCCAGTACTTC.

V usage is TRBV27 and J usage is TRBJ2-5; D is uncertain. V was trimmed by 2 bases and J by 3 bases, leaving 7 bases between them. Germline V gene sequence: CDR1 MNHEY, CDR2 SMNVEV (reference sequence). The CDR3 loop spans 13 amino acids. CDR3 nucleotides: TGTGCCAGCAGTTTACCCCGTAAAGAGACCCAGTACTTC. Amino acids: CASSLPRKETQYF.

J is TRBJ2-3 and V is TRBV4-2; 8 bases are shared with TRBD2. Trimming removed 1 base from V and 0 bases from J; junction bases left unmatched: 12. CDR3 length: 19 amino acids. The V gene's germline CDR1 is LGHNA and CDR2 YNFKEQ. This CDR3 is CASSQVFSGGYKSTDTQYF. In nucleotides, the CDR3 is TGTGCCAGCAGCCAAGTTTTCAGCGGGGGATACAAAAGCACAGATACGCAGTATTTT.

V and J are TRBV4-1 and TRBJ1-4, with D tentatively TRBD1 (5 bases). Germline V gene data show CDR1 as MGHRA and CDR2 as YSYEKL. V was cut by 0 bases and J by 0 bases, with 14 bases left in between. This CDR3 has 18 residues. The CDR3 spells CASSQDLEGLSTNEKLFF. The CDR3 DNA reads TGCGCCAGCAGCCAAGATCTGGAGGGGCTGTCAACTAATGAAAAACTGTTTTTT.

The chain has TRBV6-5 and TRBJ1-3; 12 bases match TRBD1. V dropped 6 bases and J dropped 3; count of bases not matched to a gene: 3. The CDR3 extends over 15 amino acids. Germline CDR1 and CDR2: MNHEY and SVGAGI. CDR3 sequence reads: CASSRDRGLGNTIYF. DNA for the CDR3: TGTGCCAGCAGCCGGGACAGGGGGCTTGGAAACACCATATATTTT.

The CDR3 sequence is CASSVAFASSYNEQFF. DNA of the CDR3: TGTGCCAGCAGCGTAGCATTTGCGAGCTCCTACAATGAGCAGTTCTTC. The V and J genes are TRBV9 and TRBJ2-1; D ambiguous. Germline assignment: CDR1 SGDLS and CDR2 YYNGEE. This CDR3 region has 16 residues. With 0 bases removed from V and 0 bases from J, the gap between germline ends came to 10 bases.

The chain links TRBV7-9 to TRBJ2-3; a weak D match, TRBD1 (5 bases). Trimming took 1 base from V and 6 from J, leaving 8 bases between them. The CDR3 runs to 13 residues. In germline, CDR1 is SEHNR, CDR2 FQNEAQ (reference sequence). The CDR3, as DNA: TGTGCCAGCAGCTTAGAAGGGGCCGATACGCAGTATTTT. Its protein is CASSLEGADTQYF. Variable domain in full (rest from reference TRBV7-9 and TRBJ2-3): DTGVSQNPRHKITKRGQNVTFRCDPISEHNRLYWYRQTLGQGPEFLTYFQNEAQLEKSRLLSDRFSAERPKGSFSTLEIQRTEQGDSAMYLCASSLEGADTQYFGPGTRLTVL.

The DNA of the CDR3 is TGTGCCAGCAGTTTATCTGGACAGGTTTATAGCAATCAGCCCCAGCATTTT. This encodes CASSLSGQVYSNQPQHF. The chain couples TRBV27 to TRBJ1-5, with TRBD1 matching 7 bases. Looked up from germline, CDR1 is MNHEY and CDR2 is SMNVEV (reference sequence). With V trimmed by 0 bases and J by 0 bases, 5 bases remained unmatched. The CDR3 has 17 amino acids.